This TCR beta chain came from a study of T cells after yellow fever vaccination. Study results and caveats: Reappearance after the booster was seen for most primary-vaccination clones, at 95% to 97% CD4 and 75% to 90% CD8. There was a possibility that FACS-sorted repertoires contained abundant clonotypes contaminating from the bulk population.

The germline gives CDR1 SGDLS, CDR2 YYNGEE. Trimming took off 4 bases at V and 4 bases at J, with 14 bases between the two ends. The CDR3 consists of 14 residues. A single record per CDR3 protein comes from TCRdb applying MiXCR to the 5' RACE reads. The table includes around 600,000 distinct CDR3 sequences, 9% to 15% detected once. This clonotype was counted only a few times. Its cognate antigen is unknown. The TCR comes from a man younger than 45 who received the YFV17D yellow fever vaccine. The chain is built from TRBV9 and TRBJ1-1; D gene uncertain. Sequencing used PBMCs, obtained on the day of the yellow fever booster vaccination. Written as DNA, the CDR3 is TGTGCCAGCAGCCGTAGAGGAACTACCACTGAAGCTTTCTTT. Protein: CASSRRGTTTEAFF. The variable domain in full, completed from reference TRBV9 and TRBJ1-1, reads DSGVTQTPKHLITATGQRVTLRCSPRSGDLSVYWYQQSLDQGLQFLIQYYNGEERAKGNILERFSAQQFPDLHSELNLSSLELGDSALYFCASSRRGTTTEAFFGQGTRLTVV.